The next 17 T cell receptor beta chains were all read from a single sample in a study of cytomegalovirus exposure and HLA in healthy donors. Primers for the PCR totalled 60 Vbeta and 13 Jbeta. Some clones are missing from TCRdb's copy, which holds only in-frame ones; the method was immunoSEQ multiplex PCR. The top ten clones hold around 1.5% of a sample with more than 150,000 clones, around 80% of them seen once. Specimen: PBMCs. Every receptor here comes from a man aged 18 to 29 in good health and CMV-seronegative.

This sequence joins TRBV27 and TRBJ2-1; 13 bases map to TRBD2. CDR3 length: 15 amino acids. The germline CDR1 and CDR2 sequences are MNHEY and SMNVEV (reference sequence). V was clipped by 7 bases and J by 3 bases; unmatched bases: 3. The DNA of the CDR3 is TGTGCCAGCACCACTAGCGGGAGGGTCTACAATGAGCAGTTCTTC. Translation: CASTTSGRVYNEQFF.

The V gene is TRBV19, the J gene TRBJ1-2, with D unresolved. The CDR3 has 12 amino acids. Germline CDR1 reads LNHDA; CDR2 reads SQIVND (reference sequence). V shed 3 bases and J shed 8 bases, with 10 bases lying between them. The CDR3 loop is CASSINSRGYTF. The CDR3, as DNA: TGTGCCAGTAGTATTAACAGCCGGGGCTACACCTTC.

The chain combines TRBV18 with TRBJ2-5, with D unclear. The CDR3 has 13 residues. V lost 0 bases and J 2 bases, leaving 4 bases between the germline ends. Germline V gene lookup returns CDR1 KGHSH and CDR2 LQKENI. CDR3 in amino acids: CASSPPSQETQYF. DNA for the CDR3: TGTGCCAGCTCACCACCGAGTCAAGAGACCCAGTACTTC.

The gene calls are TRBV6-1 and TRBJ1-2; 7 bases agree with TRBD1. V lost 1 base, J lost 2 bases, and 4 bases stayed unmatched. The CDR3 covers 15 residues. Per the germline V gene, CDR1 is MNHNS and CDR2 is SASEGT. The CDR3 DNA sequence: TGTGCCAGCAGTGAAGAGAGGGGGCGCAACTATGGCTACACCTTC. Translated, it gives CASSEERGRNYGYTF.

The chain couples TRBV5-1 to TRBJ2-5, with D maybe TRBD2 (6 bases). The CDR3 consists of 15 residues. The germline gives CDR1 SGHRS, CDR2 YFSETQ. The V gene lost 2 bases and the J gene lost 1 base, with 12 bases spanning the gap. CDR3 residues: CASSFQDSGQETQYF. CDR3 nucleotides: TGCGCCAGCAGCTTTCAGGATAGCGGCCAAGAGACCCAGTACTTC. The full variable domain, rest sourced from reference TRBV5-1 and TRBJ2-5, is KAGVTQTPRYLIKTRGQQVTLSCSPISGHRSVSWYQQTPGQGLQFLFEYFSETQRNKGNFPGRFSGRQFSNSRSEMNVSTLELGDSALYLCASSFQDSGQETQYFGPGTRLLVL.

The chain has TRBV5-1 and TRBJ2-2, with 9 bases matching TRBD1. V gave up 4 bases and J gave up 7 bases; unmatched junction bases: 11. The germline V gene has CDR1 SGHRS and CDR2 YFSETQ. CDR3 length: 16 residues. CDR3 amino acids: CASSAHLGQGVGELFF. The CDR3 nucleotides are TGCGCCAGCAGCGCTCACCTGGGACAGGGCGTCGGGGAGCTGTTTTTT.

The chain recombines TRBV29-1 with TRBJ2-1; D unresolved. The CDR3 loop spans 14 amino acids. From germline, CDR1 is SQVTM and CDR2 ANQGSEA. The germline V and J ends were trimmed by 5 bases and 3 bases, with 14 bases remaining between them. The CDR3: CSVFPRLSYNEQFF. The DNA for the CDR3 is TGCAGCGTTTTTCCCCGTTTGAGCTACAATGAGCAGTTCTTC.

This clone was seen just once. The chain joins TRBV23-1 to TRBJ1-5; D is perhaps TRBD1 (5 bases). TRBV23-1 is treated as an ORF (open reading frame) with a function not yet certain. The CDR3 is 15 residues long. V shed 2 bases and J shed 0 bases, with 8 bases lying between them. CDR3 sequence (DNA): TGCGCCAGCAGTCAACCAGGGAATAGCAATCAGCCCCAGCATTTT. It yields the protein CASSQPGNSNQPQHF.

The V call is TRBV7-9, the J call TRBJ1-1; D may be TRBD1 (6 bases). V gave up 5 bases and J gave up 4 bases, with 11 bases separating them. Germline-derived CDR1 and CDR2 are SEHNR and FQNEAQ (reference sequence). The CDR3 extends over 13 amino acids. DNA of the CDR3: TGTGCCAGCAGCCCAGGGGAGGGCACTGAAGCTTTCTTT. Its translation: CASSPGEGTEAFF.

This chain joins TRBV27 and TRBJ1-6, with D hard to call. The CDR3 contains 14 residues. The germline V gene encodes CDR1 MNHEY and CDR2 SMNVEV (reference sequence). Trimming left V 0 bases short and J 7 bases short, with 7 bases between. CDR3 amino acids: CASSLSGANSPLHF. The CDR3 bases are TGTGCCAGCAGTTTATCGGGCGCCAATTCACCCCTCCACTTT.

The chain joins TRBV6-1 to TRBJ1-4; D gene unclear. V was cut by 3 bases and J by 6 bases, with 8 bases left in between. The CDR3 totals 13 residues. Germline values: CDR1 MNHNS, CDR2 SASEGT. The CDR3 DNA reads TGTGCCAGCAGTGACGGGTGGGATGAAAAACTGTTTTTT. Its translation is CASSDGWDEKLFF.

This clone was seen repeatedly, ten times or more. J is TRBJ2-7 and V is TRBV2, with 7 bases fitting TRBD2. V lost 8 bases and J lost 5; bases outside the gene matches: 6. CDR1 is SNHLY, CDR2 FYNNEI, per germline. The CDR3 sequence is 12 residues long. CDR3: CASRPSGNEQYF. The CDR3 DNA sequence: TGTGCCAGCCGCCCTAGCGGTAACGAGCAGTACTTC.

J is TRBJ2-7 and V is TRBV9, with 7 bases identical to TRBD1. This CDR3 spans 13 amino acids. Germline V CDR1 and CDR2: SGDLS, YYNGEE. The V and J ends lost 4 bases and 6 bases, in that order; junction bases with no gene match: 7. This chain's CDR3 is CASSKGTALEQYF. CDR3 DNA: TGTGCCAGCAGCAAGGGGACAGCCCTCGAGCAGTACTTC.

This chain connects TRBV28 to TRBJ1-4; 7 bases agree with TRBD1. CDR1 and CDR2 from the germline V gene are MDHEN and SYDVKM. The junction had 3 bases not matched to a gene; V was cut back by 6 bases and J by 8 bases. The length of the CDR3 is 12 residues. Written as DNA, the CDR3 is TGTGCCAGCAGACCAGGGGGAGAAAAACTGTTTTTT. This encodes CASRPGGEKLFF.

The V and J genes are TRBV27 and TRBJ2-7; 11 bases match TRBD2. V gave up 2 bases and J gave up 7 bases; unmatched junction bases: 16. CDR1 and CDR2 from the germline V gene are MNHEY and SMNVEV (reference sequence). This CDR3 contains 18 residues. For the CDR3, the DNA is TGTGCCAGCAGTTTAAGCTATGCCCGACTAGCGGGAAAGAGGGAGCAGTACTTC. This gives the protein CASSLSYARLAGKREQYF.

The chain joins TRBV5-1 to TRBJ2-7; no definite D call. The CDR3 has 12 residues. V lost 3 bases and J 2 bases, leaving 6 bases between the germline ends. Germline V gene sequence: CDR1 SGHRS, CDR2 YFSETQ. The CDR3 coding sequence is TGCGCCAGCAGCTCTCCTGCCTACGAGCAGTACTTC. It encodes CASSSPAYEQYF. The whole variable domain, filled in from reference TRBV5-1 and TRBJ2-7, reads KAGVTQTPRYLIKTRGQQVTLSCSPISGHRSVSWYQQTPGQGLQFLFEYFSETQRNKGNFPGRFSGRQFSNSRSEMNVSTLELGDSALYLCASSSPAYEQYFGPGTRLTVT.

This chain joins TRBV7-8 and TRBJ1-2; a possible D gene is TRBD1 (5 bases). Germline V gives CDR1 SGHVS, CDR2 FQNEAQ. CDR3 size: 12 residues. V was shortened by 6 bases and J by 6 bases, with 11 bases between the two germline ends. CDR3 sequence (DNA): TGTGCCAGCAGAGCGGGACCGGATGGCTACACCTTC. It codes for CASRAGPDGYTF.